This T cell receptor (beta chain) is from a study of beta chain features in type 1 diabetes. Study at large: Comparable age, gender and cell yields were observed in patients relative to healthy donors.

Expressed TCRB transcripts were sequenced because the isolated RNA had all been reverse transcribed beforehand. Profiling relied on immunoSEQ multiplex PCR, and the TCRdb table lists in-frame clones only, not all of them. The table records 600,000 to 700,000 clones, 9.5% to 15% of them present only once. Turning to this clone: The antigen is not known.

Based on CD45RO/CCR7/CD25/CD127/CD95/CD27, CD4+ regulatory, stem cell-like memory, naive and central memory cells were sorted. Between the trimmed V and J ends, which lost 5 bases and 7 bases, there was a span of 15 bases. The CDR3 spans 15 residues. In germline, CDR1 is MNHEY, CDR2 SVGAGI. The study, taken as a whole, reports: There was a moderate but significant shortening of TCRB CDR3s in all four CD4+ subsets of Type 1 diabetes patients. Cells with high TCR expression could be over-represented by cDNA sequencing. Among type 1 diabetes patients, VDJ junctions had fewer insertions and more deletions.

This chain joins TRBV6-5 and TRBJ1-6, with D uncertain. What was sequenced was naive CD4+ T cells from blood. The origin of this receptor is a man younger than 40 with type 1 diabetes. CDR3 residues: CASSTIQMRNSPLHF. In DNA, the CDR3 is TGTGCCAGCAGTACCATACAGATGAGGAATTCACCCCTCCACTTT.